This TCR beta chain was captured by sequencing in a study of regulatory T cells in long-lasting Graves disease. Study observations and caveats: Tissue studied was limited to peripheral blood, excluding thyroid tissue. There was favoring of TRBV28, TRBJ1-2 and TRBJ2-5 in persistent disease. Persistent Graves' cases showed lower TCR diversity than newly diagnosed cases.

Germline CDR1 SGHAT, CDR2 FQNNGV. With 5 bases clipped from V and 7 bases from J, the junction kept 10 bases outside the gene matches. CDR3 size: 16 residues. CDR3-region Arm-PCR and iRepertoire HTBI primers produced the TCR beta libraries. TCRdb reprocessed the multiplex PCR reads via MiXCR and lists one record per CDR3 protein. The sample consists of approximately 400,000 distinct CDR3 sequences, around 21% of them appearing once. Regarding this clonotype: Antigen: not known.

The time point is: persistent/refractory GD, antithyroid drugs over 5 years with positive TRAb. Making the TCR library involved RNA that had been extracted from PBMCs. The clonotype comes from a female donor with Graves disease. The material sequenced was peripheral blood mononuclear cells (PBMCs), taken when the disease was refractory, from a patient treated with antithyroid drugs. The chain carries TRBV11-2 and TRBJ2-2; TRBD2 matches 10 bases. For the CDR3, the DNA is TGTGCCAGCAGCATCCCCGGGACTAGCGCTAACGGGGAGCTGTTTTTT. It yields the protein CASSIPGTSANGELFF.